The 18 T cell receptor beta chains below come from one sample, sequenced in a study of blood T cell repertoires in COVID-19. TCRdb keeps only in-frame clones here, not all; method: immunoSEQ multiplex PCR. This table holds about 150,000 clones, just over 85% found once. The sample comprised peripheral blood. All receptors derive from a man between 65 and 80 years old with acute or convalescent COVID-19.

The V and J genes are TRBV7-6 and TRBJ2-7; 8 nucleotides align to TRBD2. CDR1 is SGHVS and CDR2 is FNYEAQ in the germline V gene. The CDR3 has 14 residues. V was clipped by 1 base and J by 6 bases; unmatched bases: 5. The CDR3 DNA reads as TGTGCCAGCAGCTTAGGTGCGGGAGGAGGCGAGCAGTACTTC. Amino acid sequence: CASSLGAGGGEQYF. Filled out from reference TRBV7-6 and TRBJ2-7, the complete variable domain reads GAGVSQSPRYKVTKRGQDVALRCDPISGHVSLYWYRQALGQGPEFLTYFNYEAQQDKSGLPNDRFSAERPEGSISTLTIQRTEQRDSAMYRCASSLGAGGGEQYFGPGTRLTVT.

The chain links TRBV3-1 (or the pseudogene TRBV3-2) to TRBJ1-1; 10 positions match TRBD1. This CDR3 spans 15 amino acids. The V segment lost 1 base and the J segment 5 bases; nucleotides outside the gene matches: 4. Per the germline V gene, CDR1 is LGHDT and CDR2 is YNNKEL (reference sequence). The CDR3 sequence is CASSQGGQGRTEAFF. The CDR3 DNA is TGTGCCAGCAGCCAAGGGGGACAGGGGCGGACTGAAGCTTTCTTT.

The chain combines TRBV5-5 with TRBJ2-7; the match to TRBD1 covers 7 bases. CDR1 and CDR2 (germline): SGHKS, YYEKEE (reference sequence). V shed 2 bases and J 9 bases; nucleotides not matched to a gene: 17. The CDR3 loop spans 16 amino acids. CDR3 bases: TGTGCCAGCAGCTTCCTCGGCCCTTTATCCTGGACAGGGCAGTACTTC. Translated: CASSFLGPLSWTGQYF.

The rearrangement links TRBV9 to TRBJ2-1, with D unclear. The CDR3 sequence is 12 residues long. V was shortened by 4 bases and J by 4 bases, with 6 bases between the two germline ends. Germline CDR1 is SGDLS and CDR2 is YYNGEE. The CDR3 is CASSSRYNEQFF. For the CDR3, the DNA is TGTGCCAGCAGCTCCCGGTACAATGAGCAGTTCTTC.

This clone was found once. This chain uses TRBV11-1 with TRBJ2-5; possibly TRBD2 for D (6 bases). From germline, CDR1 is SGHAT and CDR2 FQDESV (reference sequence). The V and J ends lost 5 bases and 5 bases respectively, with 12 bases between them. This CDR3 is built from 13 residues. The CDR3 region has the DNA TGTGCCAGCAGCCGCGGGGTCGGGGAGACCCAGTACTTC. Translating gives CASSRGVGETQYF.

V gene TRBV5-6 combines with J gene TRBJ1-1; D is unresolved. This CDR3 has 14 amino acids. Germline values: CDR1 SGHDT, CDR2 YYEEEE. The germline V and J ends were trimmed by 1 base and 1 base, with 8 bases remaining between them. CDR3 sequence reads: CASSLTASNTEAFF. In DNA, the CDR3 is TGTGCCAGCAGCTTGACAGCCTCGAACACTGAAGCTTTCTTT.

The chain carries TRBV2 and TRBJ2-1, with 13 positions matching TRBD2. The V segment lost 7 bases and the J segment 8 bases; nucleotides outside the gene matches: 5. Germline assignment: CDR1 SNHLY and CDR2 FYNNEI. The CDR3 extends over 14 amino acids. CDR3 sequence reads: CASKGLAGRDEQFF. CDR3 bases: TGTGCCAGCAAGGGACTAGCGGGGCGTGATGAGCAGTTCTTC.

The chain is built from TRBV27 and TRBJ2-3; TRBD1 matches 10 bases. The CDR3 extends over 17 amino acids. The trim removed 4 bases at V and 4 bases at J, leaving 11 bases unmatched. CDR1 is MNHEY and CDR2 is SMNVEV in the germline V gene (reference sequence). The CDR3 reads CASSSNPRQGAADTQYF. CDR3 DNA: TGTGCCAGCAGTTCCAATCCCCGACAGGGGGCGGCAGATACGCAGTATTTT.

This chain links TRBV24-1 with TRBJ2-5; a weak D match, TRBD2 (6 bases). V dropped 1 base and J dropped 5 bases, with 13 bases sitting between them. Germline V gene lookup returns CDR1 KGHDR and CDR2 SFDVKD. The CDR3 contains 15 residues. The DNA of the CDR3 is TGTGCCACCAGTGATTTTGGGCGGGGCGACGAGACCCAGTACTTC. It specifies CATSDFGRGDETQYF.

The chain recombines TRBV6-2 or TRBV6-3 with TRBJ2-7; D is unresolved. Trimming took off 0 bases at V and 6 bases at J, with 9 bases between the two ends. CDR3 length: 13 amino acids. Germline V gene data show CDR1 as MNHEY and CDR2 as SVGEGT. CDR3: CASSYSIQREQYF. CDR3 bases: TGTGCCAGCAGTTACTCGATCCAGCGCGAGCAGTACTTC.

The CDR3 protein is CASTPSGRIHEQYF. CDR3 sequence (DNA): TGTGCCAGCACCCCTAGCGGGAGAATCCACGAGCAGTACTTC. The J gene is TRBJ2-7, the V gene TRBV6-2 or TRBV6-3, with 10 bases that match TRBD2. The CDR3 totals 14 residues. V lost 7 bases to trimming and J lost 5 bases; unmatched junction nucleotides: 8. CDR1 is MNHEY, CDR2 SVGEGT, per germline.

The CDR3 loop reads CASSSTESHTDTQYF. The CDR3 region has the DNA TGTGCCAGCAGCTCGACGGAGTCTCACACAGATACGCAGTATTTT. The rearrangement links TRBV5-6 to TRBJ2-3, with D uncertain. Germline V gene sequence: CDR1 SGHDT, CDR2 YYEEEE. The CDR3 sequence is 15 residues long. The V end lost 3 bases, the J end lost 2 bases, and 13 bases lay between the germline ends.

This chain uses TRBV5-6 with TRBJ2-2; the match to TRBD1 covers 7 bases. CDR1 SGHDT and CDR2 YYEEEE come from the germline V gene. The CDR3 is 16 amino acids. Trimming took 0 bases from V and 2 from J; bases not matched to a gene: 4. The CDR3 sequence: CASSLVDRDNTGELFF. DNA for the CDR3: TGTGCCAGCAGCTTGGTCGACAGGGACAACACCGGGGAGCTGTTTTTT.

The gene calls are TRBV28 and TRBJ2-7; 11 bases are shared with TRBD1. The V gene's germline CDR1 is MDHEN and CDR2 SYDVKM. The CDR3 consists of 15 residues. V lost 3 bases and J lost 4; bases outside the gene matches: 5. The DNA of the CDR3 is TGTGCCAGCAGTTTGGCCGGGACAGGGGGATACGAGCAGTACTTC. Encoded protein: CASSLAGTGGYEQYF.

CDR3 protein: CASSLNAHQETQYF. As DNA, the CDR3 is TGTGCCAGCAGCTTAAACGCGCACCAAGAGACCCAGTACTTC. The chain has TRBV11-1 and TRBJ2-5; D is ambiguous. Trimming cost V 2 bases and J 0 bases, with 7 bases left between them. Germline V gene data show CDR1 as SGHAT and CDR2 as FQDESV (reference sequence). The length of the CDR3 is 14 residues.

The CDR3 loop is CASRDSPSSGYTF. CDR3 bases: TGTGCCAGCAGGGACAGCCCGAGTTCTGGCTACACCTTC. This chain links TRBV6-5 with TRBJ1-2; TRBD1 might be the D (6 bases). The V and J ends lost 6 bases and 7 bases respectively, with 15 bases between them. Germline CDR1 and CDR2: MNHEY and SVGAGI. The CDR3 has 13 residues.

This clone was detected a few times. V is TRBV7-6 and J is TRBJ1-1; TRBD1 matches at 7 bases. This CDR3 comprises 15 residues. From germline, CDR1 is SGHVS and CDR2 FNYEAQ. Germline trimming cut 1 base from V and 4 bases from J; bases unmatched to any gene: 6. For the CDR3, the DNA is TGTGCCAGCAGCTTAGAAGACAGGGTGGGCACTGAAGCTTTCTTT. This gives the protein CASSLEDRVGTEAFF.

The rearrangement joins TRBV7-9 to TRBJ1-2; a weak D match, TRBD1 (6 bases). Germline V gene lookup returns CDR1 SEHNR and CDR2 FQNEAQ (reference sequence). The CDR3 loop spans 16 amino acids. Trimming stripped 0 bases from V and 3 bases from J, with 14 bases between. The CDR3: CASSLAGAAPDYGYTF. For the CDR3, the DNA is TGTGCCAGCAGCTTAGCGGGGGCGGCACCAGACTATGGCTACACCTTC.